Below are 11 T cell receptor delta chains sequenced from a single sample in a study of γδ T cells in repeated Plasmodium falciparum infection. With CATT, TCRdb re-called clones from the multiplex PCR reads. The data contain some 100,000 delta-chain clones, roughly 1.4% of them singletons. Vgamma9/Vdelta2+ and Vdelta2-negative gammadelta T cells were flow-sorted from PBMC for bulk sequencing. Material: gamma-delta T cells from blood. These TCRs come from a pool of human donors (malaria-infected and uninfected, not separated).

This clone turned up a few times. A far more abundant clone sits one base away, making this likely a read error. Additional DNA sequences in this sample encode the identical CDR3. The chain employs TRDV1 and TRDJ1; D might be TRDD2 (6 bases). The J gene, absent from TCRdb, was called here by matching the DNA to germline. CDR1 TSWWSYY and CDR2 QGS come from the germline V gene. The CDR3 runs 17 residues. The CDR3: CALGDGSFPLKSPELIF. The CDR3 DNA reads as TGTGCCCTTGGCGATGGCTCCTTCCCGCTTAAGTCCCCCGAACTCATCTTT.

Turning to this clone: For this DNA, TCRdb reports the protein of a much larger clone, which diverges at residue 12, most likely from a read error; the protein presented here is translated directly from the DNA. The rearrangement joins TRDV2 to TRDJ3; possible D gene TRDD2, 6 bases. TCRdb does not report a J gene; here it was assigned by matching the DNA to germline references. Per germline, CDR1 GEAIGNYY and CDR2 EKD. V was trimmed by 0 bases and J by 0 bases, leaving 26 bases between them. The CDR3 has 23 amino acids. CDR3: CACDTHCLPGRLDNSWDTRQMFF. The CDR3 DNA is TGTGCCTGTGACACCCATTGCCTTCCGGGCCGCTTGGATAACTCCTGGGACACCCGACAGATGTTTTTC.

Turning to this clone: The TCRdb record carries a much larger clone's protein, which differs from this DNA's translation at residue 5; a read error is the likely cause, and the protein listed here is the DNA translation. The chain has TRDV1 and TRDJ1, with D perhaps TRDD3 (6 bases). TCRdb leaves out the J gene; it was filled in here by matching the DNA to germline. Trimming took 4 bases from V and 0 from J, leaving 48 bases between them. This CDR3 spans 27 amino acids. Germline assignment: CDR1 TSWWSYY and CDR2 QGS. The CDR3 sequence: CALGGLVRRGRCKESHSRLKYTDKLIF. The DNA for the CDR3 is TGTGCTCTTGGGGGACTCGTGAGGCGGGGGAGATGTAAAGAGTCTCACTCTCGGCTTAAGTACACCGATAAACTCATCTTT.

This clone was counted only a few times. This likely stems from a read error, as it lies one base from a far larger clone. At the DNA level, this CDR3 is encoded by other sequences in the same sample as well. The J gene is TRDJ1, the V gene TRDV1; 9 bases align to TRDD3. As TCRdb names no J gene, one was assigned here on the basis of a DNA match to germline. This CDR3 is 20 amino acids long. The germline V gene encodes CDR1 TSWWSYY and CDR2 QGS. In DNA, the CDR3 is TGTGCCCTTGGGGAATTTCTTTACGGTCATCGGGGGATACACACCGATAAACTCATCTTT. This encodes CALGEFLYGHRGIHTDKLIF.

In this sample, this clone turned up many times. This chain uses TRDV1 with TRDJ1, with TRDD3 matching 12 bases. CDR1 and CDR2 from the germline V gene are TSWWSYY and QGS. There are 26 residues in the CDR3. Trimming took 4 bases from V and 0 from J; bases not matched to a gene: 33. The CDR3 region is CALGARVRRLKTLLLGDTPYTDKLIF. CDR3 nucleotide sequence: TGTGCTCTTGGGGCCAGGGTACGGCGATTAAAAACCCTACTACTGGGGGATACTCCGTACACCGATAAACTCATCTTT.

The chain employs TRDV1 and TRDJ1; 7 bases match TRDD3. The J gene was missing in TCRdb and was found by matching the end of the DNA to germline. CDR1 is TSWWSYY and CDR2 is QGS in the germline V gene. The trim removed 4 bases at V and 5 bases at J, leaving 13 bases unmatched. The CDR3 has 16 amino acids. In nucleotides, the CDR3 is TGTGCTCTTGGGGGACTTACTGGGGACCCTGGGGATAAACTCATCTTT. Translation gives CALGGLTGDPGDKLIF.

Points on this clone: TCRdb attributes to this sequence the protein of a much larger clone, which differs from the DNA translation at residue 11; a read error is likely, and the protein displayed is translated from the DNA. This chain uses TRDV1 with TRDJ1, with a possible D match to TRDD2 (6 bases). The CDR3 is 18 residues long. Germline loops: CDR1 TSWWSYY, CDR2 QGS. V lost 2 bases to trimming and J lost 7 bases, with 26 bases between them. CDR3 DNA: TGTGCTCTTGGGGAAGCCTTCTTCCTCGACGTGAGAGGGGGTAAACTCATCTTT. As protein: CALGEAFFLDVRGGKLIF.

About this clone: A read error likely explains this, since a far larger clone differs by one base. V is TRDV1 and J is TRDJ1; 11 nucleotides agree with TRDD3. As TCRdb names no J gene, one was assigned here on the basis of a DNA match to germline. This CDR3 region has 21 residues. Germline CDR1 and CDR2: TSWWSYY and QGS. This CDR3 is CALGESLLRTGGYRYTDKLIF. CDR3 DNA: TGTGCCCTTGGGGAAAGTCTCCTACGTACTGGGGGATATCGATACACCGATAAACTCATCTTT.

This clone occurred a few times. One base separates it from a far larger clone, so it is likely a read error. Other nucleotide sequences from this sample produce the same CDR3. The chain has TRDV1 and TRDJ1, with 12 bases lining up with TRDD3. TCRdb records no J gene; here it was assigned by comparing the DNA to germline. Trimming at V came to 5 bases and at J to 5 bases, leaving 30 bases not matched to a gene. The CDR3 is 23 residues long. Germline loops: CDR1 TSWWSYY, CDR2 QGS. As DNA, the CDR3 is TGTGCTCTTGGGTCTTCTTCCTACATAGGGTTGGGGGCTGGGGGATACGTCCGTGATAAACTCATCTTT. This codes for CALGSSSYIGLGAGGYVRDKLIF.

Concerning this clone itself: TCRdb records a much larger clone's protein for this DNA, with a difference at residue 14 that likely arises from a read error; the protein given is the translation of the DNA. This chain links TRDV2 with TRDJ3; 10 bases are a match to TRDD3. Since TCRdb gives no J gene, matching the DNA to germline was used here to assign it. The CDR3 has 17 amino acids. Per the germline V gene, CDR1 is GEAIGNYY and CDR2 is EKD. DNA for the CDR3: TGTGCCTGTGACTCTACTGGGGGATCCTGGGACACCCGACTGATGTTTTTC. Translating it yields CACDSTGGSWDTRLMFF.

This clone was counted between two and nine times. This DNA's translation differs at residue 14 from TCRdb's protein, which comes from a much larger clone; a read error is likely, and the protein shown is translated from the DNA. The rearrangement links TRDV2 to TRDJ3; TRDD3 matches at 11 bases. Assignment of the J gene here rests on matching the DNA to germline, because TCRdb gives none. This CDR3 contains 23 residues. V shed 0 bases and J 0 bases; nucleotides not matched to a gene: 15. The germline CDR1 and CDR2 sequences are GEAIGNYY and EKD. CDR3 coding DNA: TGTGCCTGTGACACCGGGGACTGGGGGATATCGCGGACCAACTCCTGGGACACCCGACAGATGTTTTTC. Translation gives CACDTGDWGISRTNSWDTRQMFF.